This T cell receptor (beta chain) was retrieved from a study of T-cell memory formation after mild COVID-19. Across the whole study: TCR clustering was largely donor specific.

There are 13 residues in the CDR3. Per germline, CDR1 LNHDA and CDR2 SQIVND (reference sequence). Trimming took off 11 bases at V and 4 bases at J, with 14 bases between the two ends. TCRdb redid the calling of the 5' RACE reads with MiXCR, one entry per CDR3 protein. This table has just over 350,000 distinct CDR3 sequences, approximately 15% appearing once. The TCR comes from a man younger than 30 who had mild COVID-19 (a few samples of this study predate the infection). Cell type and time point are not known. The sample comprised PBMCs or a T cell subset sorted from them (not recorded which). The gene calls are TRBV19 and TRBJ2-2; D may match TRBD1 or TRBD2 (5 bases each). Here the CDR3 reads CAASPGPTGELFF. In nucleotides, the CDR3 is TGTGCCGCCTCACCGGGGCCCACCGGGGAGCTGTTTTTT.